What follows are 6 T cell receptor beta chains derived from one specimen sequenced in a study of technical replicates of blood from several donors. Profiling relied on immunoSEQ multiplex PCR, and the TCRdb table lists in-frame clones only, not all of them. The table has more than 90,000 clones, 85% to 95% seen once. Sequenced material: T cells isolated from PBMCs. The receptors here all came from a human donor in good health.

The CDR3 sequence is CSVDIWNTEAFF. For the CDR3, the DNA is TGCAGCGTTGATATATGGAACACTGAAGCTTTCTTT. The rearrangement uses TRBV29-1 and TRBJ1-1; D not certain. V dropped 3 bases and J dropped 1 base, with 6 bases sitting between them. There are 12 residues in the CDR3. The germline V gene has CDR1 SQVTM and CDR2 ANQGSEA.

This clone was seen once. The V and J genes are TRBV7-2 and TRBJ2-7; D perhaps matches TRBD2 (6 bases). Germline lookup yields CDR1 SGHTA and CDR2 FQGNSA. This CDR3 has 14 residues. V was clipped by 1 base and J by 2 bases, with 9 bases between them. CDR3 DNA sequence: TGTGCCAGCAGCTTAGTAGGGACTGCCTACGAGCAGTACTTC. It translates to CASSLVGTAYEQYF.

About this clone itself: One junction end disagrees with the germline gene, perhaps due to a read error. The gene calls are TRBV28 and TRBJ2-3; D may match TRBD1 or TRBD2 (6 bases each). The germline gives CDR1 MDHEN, CDR2 SYDVKM. This CDR3 has 15 residues. CDR3 coding DNA: TGCGCCGGGGGCGGAGTGTATACTAGCACAGATACGCAGTATTTT. Amino acid sequence: CAGGGVYTSTDTQYF.

The chain joins TRBV5-1 to TRBJ2-1; possibly TRBD2 for D (5 bases). CDR1 SGHRS and CDR2 YFSETQ come from the germline V gene. This CDR3 is 14 amino acids long. V gave up 1 base and J gave up 9 bases, with 14 bases separating them. The CDR3 bases are TGCGCCAGCAGCTTGACACTCGCAGGAGGTGAGCAGTTCTTC. Translation gives CASSLTLAGGEQFF.

The chain uses TRBV21-1 and TRBJ1-1; no DNA check was done on the table's D call, TRBD1. TRBV21-1 is described as a pseudogene. The length of the CDR3 is 19 residues. CDR3 sequence (DNA): TGTGCCAGCAGCCCTCGACCGAGGACTGACAGGACCATGAACACTGAAGCTTTCTTT. Amino acids: CASSPRPRTDRTMNTEAFF.

This chain joins TRBV5-1 and TRBJ2-5; tentative D call: TRBD2 (5 bases). This CDR3 comprises 16 residues. Trimming removed 0 bases at V and 4 bases at J, with 16 bases between. Per germline, CDR1 SGHRS and CDR2 YFSETQ. In nucleotides, the CDR3 is TGCGCCAGCAGCTTGGTAGAGGGCGGATGGGGAGAGACCCAGTACTTC. It specifies CASSLVEGGWGETQYF.